This T cell receptor (beta chain) was found in a study of T cells in women clearing cervical HPV infection. Profiled with immunoSEQ multiplex PCR; TCRdb holds only in-frame clones, not every one. This repertoire includes approximately 52,000 clones. Concerning this clone itself: The sequenced fragment ends 3 residues before the CDR3 boundary, so the rest is inferred from the germline J gene.

After removal of 7 bases from V and 9 bases from J, the junction contained 15 bases not matched to a gene. Germline V CDR1 and CDR2: SGHTA, FQGNSA. The CDR3 is 15 amino acids. Input material: blood buffy coat. The TCR originated in a woman between 18 and 69 years old with a cervical HPV16 infection that either progressed to CIN3+ or cleared (not recorded which). This chain uses TRBV7-2 with TRBJ2-1, with 7 bases matching TRBD2. CDR3 region: CASTILQLGGGEQFF. CDR3 DNA (partial): TGTGCCAGCACTATATTACAGCTGGGGGGGGGTGAG.